This T cell receptor (beta chain) appears in the sequencing data of a study of regulatory T cells in long-lasting Graves disease. This clonotype has at least ten counts. The time point was: persistent/refractory GD, antithyroid drugs over 5 years with positive TRAb. Extracted PBMC RNA gave rise to the TCR library. Both iRepertoire HTBI primers and Arm-PCR of CDR3 regions were used to build the TCR beta libraries. TCRdb processed the multiplex PCR reads anew with MiXCR; each CDR3 protein has one entry. The data hold over 450,000 distinct CDR3 sequences, with about 22% observed a single time. CDR1 SNHLY and CDR2 FYNNEI come from the germline V gene. The CDR3 length is 13 residues. Trimming shortened V by 6 bases and J by 3 bases, and 12 bases separated the two germline ends.

The input for sequencing was peripheral blood mononuclear cells (PBMCs), taken when the disease was refractory, from a patient treated with antithyroid drugs. The chain is built from TRBV2 and TRBJ2-7; perhaps D is TRBD1 or TRBD2 (7 bases each). The sequence was collected from a female donor with Graves disease. CDR3 loop: CASRGGDSYEQYF. CDR3 bases: TGTGCCAGCAGGGGGGGGGACAGCTACGAGCAGTACTTC.